This T cell receptor beta chain was identified in a study of cytotoxic CD8 clonotypes in ibrutinib-treated CLL. Repertoires were generated with immunoSEQ multiplex PCR, while TCRdb's copy carries only in-frame clones and drops some. This sample has 110,000 to 150,000 clones, with about 80% found just once. This clone was seen once. The antigen remains undetermined. Other DNA sequences in this specimen translate into the identical CDR3. Per germline, CDR1 MDHEN and CDR2 SYDVKM. V dropped 2 bases and J dropped 2 bases, with 10 bases sitting between them. CDR3 length: 15 residues. Study results and caveats: Increased clonality at ibrutinib response gave way to a return toward baseline at progression.

The V call is TRBV28, the J call TRBJ1-5; the D gene is possibly TRBD1 (5 bases). The specimen comprised PBMCs, sampled after 12 months of ibrutinib treatment. The receptor was derived from a human donor with chronic lymphocytic leukemia. The CDR3, as DNA: TGTGCCAGCAGTTTACTCCGGGGGGGCAATCAGCCCCAGCATTTT. Translating it yields CASSLLRGGNQPQHF. The full variable domain, completed using reference TRBV28 and TRBJ1-5, is DVKVTQSSRYLVKRTGEKVFLECVQDMDHENMFWYRQDPGLGLRLIYFSYDVKMKEKGDIPEGYSVSREKKERFSLILESASTNQTSMYLCASSLLRGGNQPQHFGDGTRLSIL.